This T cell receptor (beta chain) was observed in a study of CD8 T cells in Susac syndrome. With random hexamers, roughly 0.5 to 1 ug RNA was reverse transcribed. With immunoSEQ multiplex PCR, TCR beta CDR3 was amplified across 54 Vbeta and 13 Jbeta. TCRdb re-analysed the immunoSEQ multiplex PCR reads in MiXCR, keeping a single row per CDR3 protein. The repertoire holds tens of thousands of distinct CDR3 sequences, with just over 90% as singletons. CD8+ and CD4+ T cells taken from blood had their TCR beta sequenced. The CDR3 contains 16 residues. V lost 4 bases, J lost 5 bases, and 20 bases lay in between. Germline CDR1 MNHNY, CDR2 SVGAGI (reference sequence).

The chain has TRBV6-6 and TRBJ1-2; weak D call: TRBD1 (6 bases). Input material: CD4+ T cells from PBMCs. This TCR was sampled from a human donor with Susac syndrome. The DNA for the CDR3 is TGTGCCAGCAGTTCTGGACGGGACACTCAACTTTATGGCTACACCTTC. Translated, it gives CASSSGRDTQLYGYTF.